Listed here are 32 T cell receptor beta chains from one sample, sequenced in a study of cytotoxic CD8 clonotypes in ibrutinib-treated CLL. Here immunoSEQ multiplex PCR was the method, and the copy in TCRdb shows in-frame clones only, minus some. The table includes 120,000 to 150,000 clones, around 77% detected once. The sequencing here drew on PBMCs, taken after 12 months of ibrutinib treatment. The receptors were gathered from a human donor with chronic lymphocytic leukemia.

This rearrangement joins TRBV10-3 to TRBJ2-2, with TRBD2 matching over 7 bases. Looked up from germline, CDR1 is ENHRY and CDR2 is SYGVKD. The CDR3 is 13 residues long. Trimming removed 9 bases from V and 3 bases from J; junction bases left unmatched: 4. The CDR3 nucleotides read TGTGCCATTCACAGCGGGGACACCGGGGAGCTGTTTTTT. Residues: CAIHSGDTGELFF.

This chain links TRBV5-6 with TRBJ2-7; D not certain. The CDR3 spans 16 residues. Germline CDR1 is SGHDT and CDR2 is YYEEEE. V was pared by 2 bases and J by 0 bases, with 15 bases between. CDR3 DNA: TGTGCCAGCAGCTTTAAGGTCGTCAAAAGCTCCTACGAGCAGTACTTC. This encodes CASSFKVVKSSYEQYF.

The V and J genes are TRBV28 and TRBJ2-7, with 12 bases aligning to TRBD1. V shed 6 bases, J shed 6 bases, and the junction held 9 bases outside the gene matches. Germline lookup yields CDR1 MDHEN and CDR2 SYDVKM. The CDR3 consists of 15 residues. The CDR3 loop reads CASSPSGTGGREQYF. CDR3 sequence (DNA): TGTGCCAGCAGCCCATCAGGGACAGGGGGCCGCGAGCAGTACTTC.

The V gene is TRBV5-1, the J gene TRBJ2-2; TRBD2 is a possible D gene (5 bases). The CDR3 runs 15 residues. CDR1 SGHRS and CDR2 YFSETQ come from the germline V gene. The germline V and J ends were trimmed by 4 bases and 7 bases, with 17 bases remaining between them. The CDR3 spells CASSPGIQIGGELFF. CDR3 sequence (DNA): TGCGCCAGCAGCCCCGGGATACAAATTGGCGGGGAGCTGTTTTTT.

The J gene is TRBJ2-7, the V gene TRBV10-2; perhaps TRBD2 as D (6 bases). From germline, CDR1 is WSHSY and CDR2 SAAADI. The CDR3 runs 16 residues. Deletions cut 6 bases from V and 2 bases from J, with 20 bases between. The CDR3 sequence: CASSDLANQVTYEQYF. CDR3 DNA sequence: TGCGCCAGCAGCGATCTAGCGAATCAGGTAACCTACGAGCAGTACTTC.

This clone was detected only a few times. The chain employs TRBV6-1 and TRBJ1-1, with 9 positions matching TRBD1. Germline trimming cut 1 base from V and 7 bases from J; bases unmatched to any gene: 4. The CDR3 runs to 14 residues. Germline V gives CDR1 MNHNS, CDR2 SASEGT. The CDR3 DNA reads TGTGCCAGCAGTGAAGGGACAGGGGTCAGTGAAGCTTTCTTT. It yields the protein CASSEGTGVSEAFF.

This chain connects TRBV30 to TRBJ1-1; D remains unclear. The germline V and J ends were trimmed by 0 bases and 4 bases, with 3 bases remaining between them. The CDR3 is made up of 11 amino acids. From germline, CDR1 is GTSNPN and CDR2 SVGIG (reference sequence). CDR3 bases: TGTGCCTGGAGTGTGAGCACTGAAGCTTTCTTT. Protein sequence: CAWSVSTEAFF. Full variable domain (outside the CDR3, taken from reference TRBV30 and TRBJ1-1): SQTIHQWPATLVQPVGSPLSLECTVEGTSNPNLYWYRQAAGRGLQLLFYSVGIGQISSEVPQNLSASRPQDRQFILSSKKLLLSDSGFYLCAWSVSTEAFFGQGTRLTVV.

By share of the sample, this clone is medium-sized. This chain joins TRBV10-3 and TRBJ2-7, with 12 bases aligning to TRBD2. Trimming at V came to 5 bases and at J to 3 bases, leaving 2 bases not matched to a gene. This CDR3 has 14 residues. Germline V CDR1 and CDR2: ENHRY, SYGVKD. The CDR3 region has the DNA TGTGCCATCAGTACTAGCGGGGGGAACTACGAGCAGTACTTC. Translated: CAISTSGGNYEQYF.

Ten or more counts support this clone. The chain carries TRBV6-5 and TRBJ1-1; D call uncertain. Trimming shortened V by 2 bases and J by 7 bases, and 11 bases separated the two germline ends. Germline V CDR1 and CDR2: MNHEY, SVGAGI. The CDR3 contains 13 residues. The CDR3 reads CASSYQGWGEAFF. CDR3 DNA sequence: TGTGCCAGCAGTTACCAAGGGTGGGGTGAAGCTTTCTTT.

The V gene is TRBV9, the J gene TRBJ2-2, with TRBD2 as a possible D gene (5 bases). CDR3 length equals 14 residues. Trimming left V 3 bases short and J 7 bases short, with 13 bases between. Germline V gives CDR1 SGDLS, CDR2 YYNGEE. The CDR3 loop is CASSAPVAGGELFF. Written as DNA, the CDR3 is TGTGCCAGCAGCGCCCCGGTTGCGGGCGGGGAGCTGTTTTTT.

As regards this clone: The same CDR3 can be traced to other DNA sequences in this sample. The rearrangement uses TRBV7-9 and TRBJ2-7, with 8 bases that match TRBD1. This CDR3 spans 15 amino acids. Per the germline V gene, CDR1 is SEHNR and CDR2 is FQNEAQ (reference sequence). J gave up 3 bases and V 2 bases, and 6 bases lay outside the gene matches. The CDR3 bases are TGTGCCAGCAGCTTAACCGGGACAGGTAGCTACGAGCAGTACTTC. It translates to CASSLTGTGSYEQYF.

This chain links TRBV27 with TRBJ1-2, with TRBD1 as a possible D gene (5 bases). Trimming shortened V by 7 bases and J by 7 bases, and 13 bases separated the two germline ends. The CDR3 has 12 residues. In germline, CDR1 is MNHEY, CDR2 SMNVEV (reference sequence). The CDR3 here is CASKIFGGGYTF. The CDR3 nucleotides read TGTGCCAGCAAGATTTTCGGGGGTGGCTACACCTTC.

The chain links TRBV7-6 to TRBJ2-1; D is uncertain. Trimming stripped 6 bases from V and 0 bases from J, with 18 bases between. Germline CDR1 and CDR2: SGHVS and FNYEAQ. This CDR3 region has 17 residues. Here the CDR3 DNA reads TGTGCCAGCAGTGATAGGAAGCAGCTGAGCTCCTACAATGAGCAGTTCTTC. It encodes CASSDRKQLSSYNEQFF.

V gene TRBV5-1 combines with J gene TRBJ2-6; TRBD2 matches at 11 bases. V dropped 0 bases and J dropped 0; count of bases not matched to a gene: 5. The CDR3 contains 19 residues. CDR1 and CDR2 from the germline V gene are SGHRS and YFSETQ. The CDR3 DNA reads TGCGCCAGCAGCTTGGCGGGACTAGCGGAGACCTCTGGGGCCAACGTCCTGACTTTC. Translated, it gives CASSLAGLAETSGANVLTF. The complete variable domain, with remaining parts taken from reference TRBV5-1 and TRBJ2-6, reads KAGVTQTPRYLIKTRGQQVTLSCSPISGHRSVSWYQQTPGQGLQFLFEYFSETQRNKGNFPGRFSGRQFSNSRSEMNVSTLELGDSALYLCASSLAGLAETSGANVLTFGAGSRLTVL.

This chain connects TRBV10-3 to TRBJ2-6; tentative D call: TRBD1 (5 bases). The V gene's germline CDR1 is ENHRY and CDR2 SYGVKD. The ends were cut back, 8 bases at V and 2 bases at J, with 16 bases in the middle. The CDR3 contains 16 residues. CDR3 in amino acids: CAIAGQGQAGANVLTF. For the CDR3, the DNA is TGTGCCATCGCTGGACAAGGCCAAGCTGGGGCCAACGTCCTGACTTTC.

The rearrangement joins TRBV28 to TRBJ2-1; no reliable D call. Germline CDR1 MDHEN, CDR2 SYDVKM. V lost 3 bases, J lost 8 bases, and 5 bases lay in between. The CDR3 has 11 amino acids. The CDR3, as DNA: TGTGCCAGCAGTTTCAAGTATGAGCAGTTCTTC. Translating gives CASSFKYEQFF.

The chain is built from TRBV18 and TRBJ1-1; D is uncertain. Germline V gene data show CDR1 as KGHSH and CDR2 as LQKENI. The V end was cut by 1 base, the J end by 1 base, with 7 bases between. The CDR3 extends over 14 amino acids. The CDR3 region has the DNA TGTGCCAGCTCACCACAAGACACGAACACTGAAGCTTTCTTT. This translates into CASSPQDTNTEAFF.

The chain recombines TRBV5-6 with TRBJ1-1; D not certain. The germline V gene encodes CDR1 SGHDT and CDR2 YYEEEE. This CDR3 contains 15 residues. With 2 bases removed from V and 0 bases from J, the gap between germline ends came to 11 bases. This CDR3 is CASSFPTGMNTEAFF. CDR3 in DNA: TGTGCCAGCAGCTTCCCGACCGGGATGAACACTGAAGCTTTCTTT. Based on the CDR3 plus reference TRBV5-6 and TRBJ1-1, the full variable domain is DAGVTQSPTHLIKTRGQQVTLRCSPKSGHDTVSWYQQALGQGPQFIFQYYEEEERQRGNFPDRFSGHQFPNYSSELNVNALLLGDSALYLCASSFPTGMNTEAFFGQGTRLTVV.

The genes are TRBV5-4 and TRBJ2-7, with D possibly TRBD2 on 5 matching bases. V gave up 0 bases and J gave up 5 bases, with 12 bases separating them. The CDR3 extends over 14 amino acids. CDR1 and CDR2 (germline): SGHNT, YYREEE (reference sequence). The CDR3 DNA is TGTGCCAGCAGCTTGGCCGGGGTTAAGGACGAGCAGTACTTC. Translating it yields CASSLAGVKDEQYF. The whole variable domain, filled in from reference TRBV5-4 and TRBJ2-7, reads ETGVTQSPTHLIKTRGQQVTLRCSSQSGHNTVSWYQQALGQGPQFIFQYYREEENGRGNFPPRFSGLQFPNYSSELNVNALELDDSALYLCASSLAGVKDEQYFGPGTRLTVT.

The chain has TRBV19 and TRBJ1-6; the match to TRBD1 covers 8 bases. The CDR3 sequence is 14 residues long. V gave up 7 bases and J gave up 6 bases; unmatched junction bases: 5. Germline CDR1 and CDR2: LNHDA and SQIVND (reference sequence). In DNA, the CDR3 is TGTGCCAGTACTAGACAGGGGCTTAATTCACCCCTCCACTTT. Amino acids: CASTRQGLNSPLHF.

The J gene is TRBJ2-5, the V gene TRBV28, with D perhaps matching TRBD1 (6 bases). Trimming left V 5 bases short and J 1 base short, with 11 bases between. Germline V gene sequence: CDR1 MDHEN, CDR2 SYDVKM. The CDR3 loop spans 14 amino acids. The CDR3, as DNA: TGTGCCAGCAGTACGAGACAGGCCCAAGAGACCCAGTACTTC. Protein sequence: CASSTRQAQETQYF. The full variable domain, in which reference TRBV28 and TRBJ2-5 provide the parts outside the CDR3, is DVKVTQSSRYLVKRTGEKVFLECVQDMDHENMFWYRQDPGLGLRLIYFSYDVKMKEKGDIPEGYSVSREKKERFSLILESASTNQTSMYLCASSTRQAQETQYFGPGTRLLVL.

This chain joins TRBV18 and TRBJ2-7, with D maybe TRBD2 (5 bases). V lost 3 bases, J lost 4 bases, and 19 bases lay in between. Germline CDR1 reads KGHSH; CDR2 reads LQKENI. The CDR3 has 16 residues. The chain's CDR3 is CASSPGWARGTYEQYF. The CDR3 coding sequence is TGTGCCAGCTCACCGGGCTGGGCCCGGGGAACGTACGAGCAGTACTTC.

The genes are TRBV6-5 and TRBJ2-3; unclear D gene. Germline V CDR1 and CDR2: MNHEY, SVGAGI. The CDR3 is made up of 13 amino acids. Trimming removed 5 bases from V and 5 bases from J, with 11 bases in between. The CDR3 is CASSPTEGDTQYF. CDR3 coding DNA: TGTGCCAGCAGTCCTACGGAAGGAGATACGCAGTATTTT.

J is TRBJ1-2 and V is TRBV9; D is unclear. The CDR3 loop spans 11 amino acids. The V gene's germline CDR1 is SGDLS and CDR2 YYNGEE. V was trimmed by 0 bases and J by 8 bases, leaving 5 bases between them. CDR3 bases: TGTGCCAGCAGCGTAGGGGTCGGCTACACCTTC. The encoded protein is CASSVGVGYTF.

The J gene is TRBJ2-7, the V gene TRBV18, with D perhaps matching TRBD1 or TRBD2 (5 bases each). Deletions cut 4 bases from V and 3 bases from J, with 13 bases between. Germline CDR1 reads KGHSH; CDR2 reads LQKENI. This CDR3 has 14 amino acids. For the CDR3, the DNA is TGTGCCAGCTCACATGGGGACCATTTCTACGAGCAGTACTTC. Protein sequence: CASSHGDHFYEQYF.

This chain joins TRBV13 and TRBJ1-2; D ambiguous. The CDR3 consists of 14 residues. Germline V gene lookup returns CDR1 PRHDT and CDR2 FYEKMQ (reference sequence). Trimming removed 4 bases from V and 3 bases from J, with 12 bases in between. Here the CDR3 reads CASSSRIIYYGYTF. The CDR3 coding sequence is TGTGCCAGCAGCTCCCGTATCATATACTATGGCTACACCTTC.

DNA of the CDR3: TGTGCCAGCTCACCGTCTCAGGTTCGGGGTGAAGCTTTCTTT. Protein: CASSPSQVRGEAFF. V usage is TRBV18 and J usage is TRBJ1-1; D unresolved. Trimming cost V 3 bases and J 7 bases, with 15 bases left between them. The CDR3 is 14 residues long. Per the germline V gene, CDR1 is KGHSH and CDR2 is LQKENI.

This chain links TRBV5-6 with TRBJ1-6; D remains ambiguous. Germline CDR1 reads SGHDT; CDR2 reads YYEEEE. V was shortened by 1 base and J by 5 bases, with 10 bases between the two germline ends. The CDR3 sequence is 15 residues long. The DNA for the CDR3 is TGTGCCAGCAGCTTGTTGTGGGTCGATAATTCACCCCTCCACTTT. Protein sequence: CASSLLWVDNSPLHF.

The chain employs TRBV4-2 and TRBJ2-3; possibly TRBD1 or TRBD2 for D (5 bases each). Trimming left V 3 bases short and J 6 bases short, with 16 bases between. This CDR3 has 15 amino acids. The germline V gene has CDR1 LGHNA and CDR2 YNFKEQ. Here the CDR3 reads CASSQEVGGSDTQYF. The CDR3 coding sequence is TGTGCCAGCAGCCAGGAGGTTGGGGGTAGTGATACGCAGTATTTT.

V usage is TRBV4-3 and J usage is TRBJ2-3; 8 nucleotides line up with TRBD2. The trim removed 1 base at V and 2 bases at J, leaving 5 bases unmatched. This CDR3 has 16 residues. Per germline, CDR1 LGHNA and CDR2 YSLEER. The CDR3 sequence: CASSQGLAGLTDTQYF. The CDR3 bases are TGCGCCAGCAGCCAAGGCCTAGCGGGCCTCACAGATACGCAGTATTTT.

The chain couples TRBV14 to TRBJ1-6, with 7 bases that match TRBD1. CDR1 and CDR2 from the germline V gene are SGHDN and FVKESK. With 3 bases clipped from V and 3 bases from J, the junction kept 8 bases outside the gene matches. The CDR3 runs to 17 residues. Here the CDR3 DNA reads TGTGCCAGCAGCCACGGTAGGGACAGCAACTATAATTCACCCCTCCACTTT. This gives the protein CASSHGRDSNYNSPLHF.

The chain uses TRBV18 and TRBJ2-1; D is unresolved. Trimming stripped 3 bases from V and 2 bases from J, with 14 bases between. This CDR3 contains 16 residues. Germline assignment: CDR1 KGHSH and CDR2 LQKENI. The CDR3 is CASSPRSDKTYNEQFF. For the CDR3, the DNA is TGTGCCAGCTCACCGCGTTCAGACAAAACCTACAATGAGCAGTTCTTC.